The rows below give T cell receptor beta chains drawn from one sample of a study of blood T cell repertoires in COVID-19. Repertoires were generated with immunoSEQ multiplex PCR, while TCRdb's copy carries only in-frame clones and drops some. Of 300,000 to 350,000 clones in the sample, 80% to 90% are singletons; the top ten hold around 8.9%. Sequences were obtained from PBMCs or T cells enriched from blood (not recorded which). All receptors derive from a woman between 18 and 29 years old who had recovered from COVID-19. The CDR3 runs from the conserved cysteine through the conserved F or W. The D gene is left open where the match is weak.

J: TRBJ2-3
V: TRBV19
D: TRBD2
CDR3: CASSPGLAGGSGTDTQYF

J: TRBJ1-2
V: TRBV10-3
D: .
CDR3: CAISESTGRATGYTF

J: TRBJ2-1
V: TRBV24-1
D: .
CDR3: CATSDLGGSERTYNEQFF

J: TRBJ1-5
V: TRBV5-6
D: TRBD1
CDR3: CASSFGTGGSNQPQHF

J: TRBJ1-1
V: TRBV7-9
D: .
CDR3: CASSLTGGNTEAFF

J: TRBJ1-4
V: TRBV15
D: .
CDR3: CATSRDWPNEKLFF

J: TRBJ1-1
V: TRBV3-1/TRBV3-2
D: .
CDR3: CASSQVRGGTEAFF

J: TRBJ2-7
V: TRBV27
D: .
CDR3: CASSPTGGGFAQYF

J: TRBJ2-3
V: TRBV9
D: TRBD1
CDR3: CASSVGGQGAFDTQYF

J: TRBJ2-5
V: TRBV5-5
D: .
CDR3: CASSMGEWSEETQYF

J: TRBJ2-1
V: TRBV2
D: TRBD2
CDR3: CASSEGLAGVFYEQFF

J: TRBJ1-6
V: TRBV18
D: .
CDR3: CASSPLDNSQSPLHF

J: TRBJ2-7
V: TRBV28
D: .
CDR3: CASRVQGWRSYEQYF

J: TRBJ1-2
V: TRBV11-3
D: .
CDR3: CASSRTGDYGYTF

J: TRBJ2-2
V: TRBV7-7
D: TRBD1
CDR3: CASSLRQGLGTGELFF

J: TRBJ2-3
V: TRBV24-1
D: TRBD1
CDR3: CATSDRDRGTDTQYF

J: TRBJ2-2
V: TRBV7-2
D: .
CDR3: CASSLEHHGELFF

J: TRBJ2-1
V: TRBV18
D: TRBD2
CDR3: CASSPSSSGRADEQFF

J: TRBJ2-1
V: TRBV4-3
D: TRBD2
CDR3: CASSQGTSWGEQFF

J: TRBJ1-2
V: TRBV25-1
D: TRBD1
CDR3: CASSRGQGDGYTF

J: TRBJ2-1
V: TRBV5-1
D: TRBD2
CDR3: CASSVRTSGQAYNEQFF

J: TRBJ2-1
V: TRBV6-2/TRBV6-3
D: .
CDR3: CASSYSPDNEQFF

J: TRBJ1-2
V: TRBV2
D: .
CDR3: CASSGLLGYTF

J: TRBJ1-1
V: TRBV2
D: TRBD1
CDR3: CASSPGQGNTEAFF

J: TRBJ2-7
V: TRBV7-6
D: TRBD1
CDR3: CASSRTGGHRGYEQYF

J: TRBJ2-2
V: TRBV27
D: .
CDR3: CASSLSAGELFF

J: TRBJ1-1
V: TRBV27
D: .
CDR3: CASRSAVEGTEAFF

J: TRBJ1-2
V: TRBV6-5
D: .
CDR3: CASSYSIQGNYGYTF

J: TRBJ1-2
V: TRBV25-1
D: .
CDR3: CASSEVAGPGYGYTF

J: TRBJ2-1
V: TRBV23-1
D: TRBD2
CDR3: CASSHPALTSGSYNEQFF

J: TRBJ1-5
V: TRBV5-6
D: .
CDR3: CASSSAGWAPDQPQHF

J: TRBJ1-5
V: TRBV6-5
D: .
CDR3: CASSYKAGYSNQPQHF

J: TRBJ1-1
V: TRBV11-2
D: .
CDR3: CASSLDGSAYTEAFF

J: TRBJ1-4
V: TRBV7-9
D: TRBD1
CDR3: CASSSRTGGSEKLFF

J: TRBJ2-1
V: TRBV5-1
D: TRBD2
CDR3: CASSLQREAPDEQFF

J: TRBJ1-6
V: TRBV28
D: .
CDR3: CASVGGQYNSPLHF

J: TRBJ1-5
V: TRBV5-6
D: .
CDR3: CASSFRGSSGNQPQHF

J: TRBJ2-2
V: TRBV2
D: TRBD1
CDR3: CASRAGTGHTGELFF

J: TRBJ2-2
V: TRBV28
D: .
CDR3: CASSYRVAGELFF

J: TRBJ1-1
V: TRBV28
D: .
CDR3: CASSSAGSNTEAFF

J: TRBJ2-7
V: TRBV7-2
D: .
CDR3: CASSLVGAGAPYEQYF

J: TRBJ2-1
V: TRBV5-4
D: TRBD2
CDR3: CASSGRTSGNEQFF

J: TRBJ1-1
V: TRBV14
D: TRBD1
CDR3: CASSRQGARTEAFF

J: TRBJ2-7
V: TRBV7-2
D: TRBD1
CDR3: CASSPRTGLEQYF

J: TRBJ1-2
V: TRBV5-1
D: .
CDR3: CASSLEGVGGYTF

J: TRBJ1-1
V: TRBV3-1/TRBV3-2
D: TRBD1
CDR3: CASSQTGTETEAFF

J: TRBJ1-6
V: TRBV23-1
D: .
CDR3: CASSQLKGTYNSPLHF

J: TRBJ2-2
V: TRBV27
D: .
CDR3: CASSLYPERINTGELFF

J: TRBJ1-2
V: TRBV4-3
D: .
CDR3: CASSQVMSSRDYGYTF

J: TRBJ1-6
V: TRBV6-6
D: TRBD1
CDR3: CASGQGSSYNSPLHF

J: TRBJ1-2
V: TRBV28
D: TRBD1
CDR3: CASKTEKWATGLNYGYTF